This T cell receptor (beta chain) was retrieved from a study of identical twins. Each cDNA held unique molecular identifiers, and template switching gave it a universal primer site. TCRdb reprocessed the 5' RACE reads with MiXCR, giving one entry per CDR3 protein. Here the sample spans fewer than 900,000 distinct CDR3 sequences, 15% to 20% being singletons. To note about this clonotype: The junction departs from the called germline gene at one end, perhaps through a read error.

Germline-derived CDR1 and CDR2 are SGHKS and YYEKEE (reference sequence). The CDR3 length is 15 residues. These data were also filed under a second study, of T cells expressing NK-cell markers. That paper states: The study sequenced eight donors, seven HCMV-seropositive and one seronegative. Among the experiments, several used an anti-gamma-delta TCR antibody to restrict sorting to alpha-beta TCR T cells.

V usage is TRBV5-5 and J usage is TRBJ2-7, with 8 bases that match TRBD2. This sequence was found in a young woman in good health. Sequencing input: PBMCs. DNA for the CDR3: TGTGCCAGCAGCGCGCACAATCTACTAGCGGCTCCTCCCAACTTC. Translating gives CASSAHNLLAAPPNF.